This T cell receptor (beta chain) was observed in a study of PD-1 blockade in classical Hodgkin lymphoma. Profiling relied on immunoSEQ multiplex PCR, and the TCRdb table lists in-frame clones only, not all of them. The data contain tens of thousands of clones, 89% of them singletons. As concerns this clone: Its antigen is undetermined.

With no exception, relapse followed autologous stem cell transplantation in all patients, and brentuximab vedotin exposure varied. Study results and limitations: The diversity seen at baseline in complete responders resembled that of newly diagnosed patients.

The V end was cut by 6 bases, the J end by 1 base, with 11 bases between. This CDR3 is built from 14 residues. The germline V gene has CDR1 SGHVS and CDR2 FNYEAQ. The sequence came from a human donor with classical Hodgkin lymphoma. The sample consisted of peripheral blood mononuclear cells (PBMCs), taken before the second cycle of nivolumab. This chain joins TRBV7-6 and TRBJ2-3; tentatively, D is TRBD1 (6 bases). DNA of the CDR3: TGTGCCAGCAGGGGGACACTGGGCACAGATACGCAGTATTTT. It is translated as CASRGTLGTDTQYF.